What follows are 21 T cell receptor beta chains derived from one specimen sequenced in a study of PD-1 blockade in classical Hodgkin lymphoma. Brentuximab vedotin exposure varied among the patients, all of whom had relapsed after autologous stem cell transplantation. Some clones are missing from TCRdb's copy, which holds only in-frame ones; the method was immunoSEQ multiplex PCR. The sample lists thousands of clones; about 74% were seen once. The specimen was peripheral blood mononuclear cells (PBMCs), collected at baseline. The receptors derive from a human donor with classical Hodgkin lymphoma.

The gene calls are TRBV5-4 and TRBJ2-1, with D possibly matching TRBD1 (5 bases). CDR3 size: 11 residues. V was trimmed by 3 bases and J by 8 bases, leaving 6 bases between them. Germline V CDR1 and CDR2: SGHNT, YYREEE (reference sequence). CDR3 loop: CASSWGYEQFF. The CDR3 DNA reads TGTGCCAGCAGCTGGGGCTATGAGCAGTTCTTC.

The J gene is TRBJ1-5, the V gene TRBV6-5; 9 bases agree with TRBD1. Germline V gene lookup returns CDR1 MNHEY and CDR2 SVGAGI. CDR3 length equals 14 residues. The V and J ends lost 4 bases and 7 bases, in that order; junction bases with no gene match: 5. The CDR3 loop reads CASSFGTGIQPQHF. The CDR3 nucleotides read TGTGCCAGCAGTTTCGGGACAGGGATACAGCCCCAGCATTTT.

This chain links TRBV5-1 with TRBJ2-1, with TRBD1 identical over 10 bases. The junction had 5 bases not matched to a gene; V was cut back by 2 bases and J by 6 bases. The length of the CDR3 is 15 residues. Germline CDR1 and CDR2: SGHRS and YFSETQ. The CDR3 DNA reads TGCGCCAGCAGCTTCCGGGACAGGGGCCCCAATGAGCAGTTCTTC. Its translation is CASSFRDRGPNEQFF.

This clone counts as medium-sized (0.01 to 0.1%). This chain connects TRBV7-9 to TRBJ2-7; D gene ambiguous. Germline CDR1 is SEHNR and CDR2 is FQNEAQ (reference sequence). V dropped 5 bases and J dropped 4 bases, with 12 bases sitting between them. The CDR3 spans 13 residues. The CDR3, as DNA: TGTGCCAGCAGCCCCACAAGAGAGTACGAGCAGTACTTC. This translates into CASSPTREYEQYF.

The gene calls are TRBV6-1 and TRBJ2-3; 7 bases fit TRBD2. Looked up from germline, CDR1 is MNHNS and CDR2 is SASEGT. The V segment lost 3 bases and the J segment 2 bases; nucleotides outside the gene matches: 11. The CDR3 spans 17 residues. CDR3 residues: CASSDFHGGGNTDTQYF. The CDR3 DNA follows: TGTGCCAGCAGTGATTTTCATGGGGGGGGGAACACAGATACGCAGTATTTT.

Here the CDR3 reads CASSYSKMGSGYTF. CDR3 sequence (DNA): TGTGCCAGCAGTTACTCGAAGATGGGTAGTGGCTACACCTTC. This chain joins TRBV6-5 and TRBJ1-2; no firm D call. The germline gives CDR1 MNHEY, CDR2 SVGAGI. V lost 0 bases and J 7 bases, leaving 12 bases between the germline ends. The CDR3 covers 14 residues.

The CDR3 DNA is TGTGCCAGCAGTGGTCGATGGGGGGCTAGCGAGCAGTACTTC. Translated: CASSGRWGASEQYF. This rearrangement joins TRBV2 to TRBJ2-7, with D perhaps assigned TRBD1 or TRBD2 (6 bases each). Germline V gene data show CDR1 as SNHLY and CDR2 as FYNNEI. The CDR3 is made up of 14 amino acids. Trimming took 4 bases from V and 6 from J, leaving 16 bases between them.

This CDR3 reads CASSPGSGGHPPSSYNEQFF. DNA for the CDR3: TGCGCCAGCAGTCCTGGGTCAGGCGGCCACCCCCCGAGCTCCTACAATGAGCAGTTCTTC. The J gene is TRBJ2-1, the V gene TRBV5-1; unclear D gene. The V end was cut by 5 bases, the J end by 0 bases, with 27 bases between. Germline V gives CDR1 SGHRS, CDR2 YFSETQ. The CDR3 is 20 residues long.

This rearrangement joins TRBV11-3 to TRBJ2-2, with D possibly TRBD1 on 5 matching bases. V was shortened by 2 bases and J by 2 bases, with 9 bases between the two germline ends. The CDR3 is 15 residues long. Looked up from germline, CDR1 is SGHNT and CDR2 is YENEEA. The CDR3 loop reads CASSLQGPNTGELFF. In DNA, the CDR3 is TGTGCCAGCAGCTTACAGGGCCCTAACACCGGGGAGCTGTTTTTT.

The J gene is TRBJ1-1, the V gene TRBV5-1; TRBD1 matches 7 bases. Losses at the gene ends were 3 bases for V and 4 bases for J; bases not matched to a gene: 12. The CDR3 consists of 16 residues. Looked up from germline, CDR1 is SGHRS and CDR2 is YFSETQ. The CDR3 is CASSSGQVLSFTEAFF. CDR3 nucleotides: TGCGCCAGCAGCTCCGGACAGGTCCTCTCCTTCACTGAAGCTTTCTTT.

The chain combines TRBV30 with TRBJ2-5; tentatively, D is TRBD1 or TRBD2 (6 bases each). V shed 0 bases and J shed 5 bases, with 13 bases lying between them. The germline V gene has CDR1 GTSNPN and CDR2 SVGIG (reference sequence). The CDR3 has 14 residues. The CDR3 DNA is TGTGCCTGGAGTGTACCCGGGGGCGAGGAGACCCAGTACTTC. Encoded protein: CAWSVPGGEETQYF.

This chain links TRBV5-1 with TRBJ2-1; weak D call: TRBD2 (7 bases). Germline V gene data show CDR1 as SGHRS and CDR2 as YFSETQ. The CDR3 loop spans 15 amino acids. Trimming stripped 3 bases from V and 7 bases from J, with 17 bases between. In nucleotides, the CDR3 is TGCGCCAGCAGCTCCGGGGAGGGGGGGAAAAATGAGCAGTTCTTC. Translating it yields CASSSGEGGKNEQFF.

The rearrangement uses TRBV29-1 and TRBJ1-1; no clear D. The CDR3 is made up of 13 amino acids. Deletions cut 0 bases from V and 2 bases from J, with 7 bases between. CDR1 SQVTM and CDR2 ANQGSEA come from the germline V gene. CDR3 nucleotides: TGCAGCGTTGAAGAACAGTACAACACTGAAGCTTTCTTT. This encodes CSVEEQYNTEAFF.

The rearrangement uses TRBV5-4 and TRBJ2-4, with TRBD1 as a possible D gene (6 bases). Trimming shortened V by 4 bases and J by 0 bases, and 20 bases separated the two germline ends. The CDR3 has 18 amino acids. CDR1 SGHNT and CDR2 YYREEE come from the germline V gene (reference sequence). The CDR3 coding sequence is TGTGCCAGCAGCGTCCGACGAACAGGGCTTGGAGCCAAAAACATTCAGTACTTC. Its translation is CASSVRRTGLGAKNIQYF. The variable domain in full, with the rest retrieved from reference TRBV5-4 and TRBJ2-4, is ETGVTQSPTHLIKTRGQQVTLRCSSQSGHNTVSWYQQALGQGPQFIFQYYREEENGRGNFPPRFSGLQFPNYSSELNVNALELDDSALYLCASSVRRTGLGAKNIQYFGAGTRLSVL.

V usage is TRBV5-8 and J usage is TRBJ1-3, with D maybe TRBD1 (5 bases). Trimming shortened V by 4 bases and J by 2 bases, and 16 bases separated the two germline ends. The germline CDR1 and CDR2 sequences are SGHTS and YDEGEE. This CDR3 spans 16 amino acids. CDR3 in DNA: TGTGCCAGCAGCACCCGAAGCCGGGACCCTGGAAACACCATATATTTT. Its translation is CASSTRSRDPGNTIYF.

CDR3 sequence: CTSSRRNETDTQYF. Here the CDR3 DNA reads TGCACCAGCAGCCGCAGGAACGAAACAGATACGCAGTATTTT. This rearrangement joins TRBV1 to TRBJ2-3; whether TRBD1, the table's D call, matches the DNA was not checked. TRBV1 is classified as a pseudogene. This CDR3 spans 14 amino acids.

J is TRBJ1-3 and V is TRBV4-2, with D perhaps TRBD1 (6 bases). V gave up 4 bases and J gave up 0 bases, with 13 bases separating them. Germline V gene sequence: CDR1 LGHNA, CDR2 YNFKEQ. CDR3 size: 16 residues. This CDR3 is CASSLSGQFSGNTIYF. As DNA, the CDR3 is TGTGCCAGCAGCCTATCTGGACAGTTCTCTGGAAACACCATATATTTT.

This clone was seen a single time. The genes are TRBV2 and TRBJ2-2, with D maybe TRBD2 (6 bases). This CDR3 region has 15 residues. Germline CDR1 SNHLY, CDR2 FYNNEI. Trimming cost V 4 bases and J 3 bases, with 12 bases left between them. The CDR3 is CASSAVGGYTGELFF. The CDR3, as DNA: TGTGCCAGCAGTGCGGTGGGGGGATACACCGGGGAGCTGTTTTTT.

The genes are TRBV7-9 and TRBJ1-1; tentatively, D is TRBD1 (6 bases). This CDR3 comprises 13 residues. V lost 1 base to trimming and J lost 7 bases, with 10 bases between them. Germline CDR1 SEHNR, CDR2 FQNEAQ (reference sequence). CDR3 nucleotides: TGTGCCAGCAGCTTAGGGGGGGCAGTTGAAGCTTTCTTT. It translates to CASSLGGAVEAFF.

The chain has TRBV6-1 and TRBJ2-1, with 14 bases lining up with TRBD2. V was pared by 4 bases and J by 3 bases, with 5 bases of the junction left unmatched. The CDR3 has 17 residues. Germline V CDR1 and CDR2: MNHNS, SASEGT. CDR3 in amino acids: CASSAPGLAGVYNEQFF. The CDR3 nucleotides are TGTGCCAGCAGTGCCCCGGGACTAGCGGGAGTCTACAATGAGCAGTTCTTC.

This clone was seen just once. The genes are TRBV5-1 and TRBJ2-3, with D possibly being TRBD2 (5 bases). Germline loops: CDR1 SGHRS, CDR2 YFSETQ. Trimming removed 4 bases at V and 2 bases at J, with 14 bases between. The CDR3 extends over 15 amino acids. The CDR3 reads CASSTQRSHTDTQYF. CDR3 coding DNA: TGCGCCAGCAGCACCCAGCGGTCCCACACAGATACGCAGTATTTT.